This T cell receptor beta chain emerged from a study of T-cell reconstitution after alpha-beta-depleted transplantation in children. The sample holds many counts of this clonotype. Its antigen is unknown. The study, taken as a whole, reports: Hyperexpanded clones declined; after one year, newly produced T cells mostly supplied diversity. The study reportedly traced alpha-beta T cells about two months after transplant to several hundred expanded graft clones.

The authors prepared the TCRbeta library with unique molecular identifiers. TCRdb reprocessed the PCR reads with MiXCR, giving one entry per CDR3 protein. The sample carries some 220,000 distinct CDR3 sequences, about a tenth recorded once. Germline trimming cut 3 bases from V and 12 bases from J; bases unmatched to any gene: 14. The CDR3 contains 14 residues. The germline CDR1 and CDR2 sequences are DFQATT and SNEGSKA (reference sequence). The TCR sequence derives from a child younger than two with acute myeloid leukemia, due to receive a stem cell transplant. J is TRBJ2-1 and V is TRBV20-1; 7 bases line up with TRBD1. Sequenced material: PBMCs, taken before TCRalphabeta/CD19-depleted stem cell transplant. CDR3 sequence (DNA): TGCAGTGCTAGTCAAGACAGGGACGGAGAGGGGCAGTTCTTC. It translates to CSASQDRDGEGQFF.